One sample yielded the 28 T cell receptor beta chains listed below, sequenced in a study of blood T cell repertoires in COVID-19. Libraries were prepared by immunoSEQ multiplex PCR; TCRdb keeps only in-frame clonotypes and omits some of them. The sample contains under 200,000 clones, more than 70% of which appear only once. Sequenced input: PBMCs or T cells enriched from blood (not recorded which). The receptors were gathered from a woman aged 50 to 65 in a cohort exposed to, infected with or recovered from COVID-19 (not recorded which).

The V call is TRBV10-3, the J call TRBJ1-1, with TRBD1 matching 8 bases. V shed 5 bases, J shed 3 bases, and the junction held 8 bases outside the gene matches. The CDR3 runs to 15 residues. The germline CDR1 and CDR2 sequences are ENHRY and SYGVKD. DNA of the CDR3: TGTGCCATCAGTTCCTCCTACAGGGGGGACACTGAAGCTTTCTTT. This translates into CAISSSYRGDTEAFF.

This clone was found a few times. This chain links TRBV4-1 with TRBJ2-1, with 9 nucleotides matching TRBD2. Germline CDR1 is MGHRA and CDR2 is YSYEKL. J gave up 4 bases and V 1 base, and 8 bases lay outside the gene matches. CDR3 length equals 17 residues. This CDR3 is CASSQVESGGQYNEQFF. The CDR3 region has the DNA TGCGCCAGCAGCCAAGTTGAGAGCGGGGGGCAATACAATGAGCAGTTCTTC.

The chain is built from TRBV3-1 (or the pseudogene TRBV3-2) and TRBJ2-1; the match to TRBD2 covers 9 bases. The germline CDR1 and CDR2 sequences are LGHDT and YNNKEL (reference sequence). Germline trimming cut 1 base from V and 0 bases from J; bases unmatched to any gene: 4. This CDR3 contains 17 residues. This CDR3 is CASSQGERGVSYNEQFF. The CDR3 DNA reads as TGTGCCAGCAGCCAAGGCGAGCGGGGGGTCTCCTACAATGAGCAGTTCTTC.

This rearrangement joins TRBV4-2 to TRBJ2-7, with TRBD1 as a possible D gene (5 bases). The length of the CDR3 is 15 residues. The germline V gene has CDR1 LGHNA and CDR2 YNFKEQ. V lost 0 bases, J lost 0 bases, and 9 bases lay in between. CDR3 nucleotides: TGTGCCAGCAGCCAAGATTATGACAGCTCCTACGAGCAGTACTTC. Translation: CASSQDYDSSYEQYF.

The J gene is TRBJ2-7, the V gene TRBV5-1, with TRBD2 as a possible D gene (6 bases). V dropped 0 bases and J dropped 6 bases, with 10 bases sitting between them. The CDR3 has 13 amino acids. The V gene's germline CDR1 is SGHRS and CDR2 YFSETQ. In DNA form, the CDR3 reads TGCGCCAGCAGCTTGGAGTTGGGAGGCGAGCAGTACTTC. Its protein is CASSLELGGEQYF.

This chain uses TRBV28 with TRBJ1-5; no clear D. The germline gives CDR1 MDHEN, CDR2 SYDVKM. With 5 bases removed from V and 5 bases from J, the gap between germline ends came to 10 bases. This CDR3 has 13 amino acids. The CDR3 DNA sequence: TGTGCCAGCAGTAGAGGCTGGGATCAGCCCCAGCATTTT. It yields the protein CASSRGWDQPQHF.

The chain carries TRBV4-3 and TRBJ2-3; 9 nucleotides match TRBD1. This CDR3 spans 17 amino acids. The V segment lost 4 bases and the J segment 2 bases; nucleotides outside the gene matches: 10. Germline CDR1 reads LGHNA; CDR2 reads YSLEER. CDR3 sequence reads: CASSLSRGQGLTDTQYF. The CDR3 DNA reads TGCGCCAGCAGCCTCTCCCGGGGACAGGGCCTCACAGATACGCAGTATTTT.

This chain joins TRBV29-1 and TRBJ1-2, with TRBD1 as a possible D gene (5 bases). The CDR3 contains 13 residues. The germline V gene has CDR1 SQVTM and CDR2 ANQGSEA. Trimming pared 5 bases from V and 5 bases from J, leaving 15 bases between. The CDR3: CSVSQGGGYGYTF. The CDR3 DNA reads TGCAGCGTTTCCCAGGGTGGAGGGTATGGCTACACCTTC.

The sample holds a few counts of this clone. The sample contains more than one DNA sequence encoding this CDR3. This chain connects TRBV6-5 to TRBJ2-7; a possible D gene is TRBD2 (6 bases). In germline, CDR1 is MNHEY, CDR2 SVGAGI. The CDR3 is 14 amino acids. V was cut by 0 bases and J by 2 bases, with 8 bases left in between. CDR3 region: CASSYSRGTYEQYF. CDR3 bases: TGTGCCAGCAGTTACTCGCGGGGAACCTACGAGCAGTACTTC.

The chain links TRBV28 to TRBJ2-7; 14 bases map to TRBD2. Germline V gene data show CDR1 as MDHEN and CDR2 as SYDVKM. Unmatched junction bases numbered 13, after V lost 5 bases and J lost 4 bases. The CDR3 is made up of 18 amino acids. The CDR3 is CASSLGLAGGRLLYEQYF. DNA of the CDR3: TGTGCCAGCAGTCTCGGACTAGCGGGGGGTCGCCTATTATACGAGCAGTACTTC.

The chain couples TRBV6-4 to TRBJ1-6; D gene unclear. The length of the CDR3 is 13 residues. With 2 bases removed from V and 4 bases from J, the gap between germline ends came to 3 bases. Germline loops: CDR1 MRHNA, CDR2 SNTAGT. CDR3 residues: CASSDTYNSPLHF. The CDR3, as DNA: TGTGCCAGCAGTGACACATATAATTCACCCCTCCACTTT.

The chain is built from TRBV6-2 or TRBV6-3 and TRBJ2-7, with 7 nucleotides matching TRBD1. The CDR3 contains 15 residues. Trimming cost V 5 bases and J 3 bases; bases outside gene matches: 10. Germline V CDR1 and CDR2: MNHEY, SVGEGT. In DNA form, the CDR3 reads TGTGCCAGCAGTGATTCTCAGGACAGGTACTACGAGCAGTACTTC. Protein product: CASSDSQDRYYEQYF.

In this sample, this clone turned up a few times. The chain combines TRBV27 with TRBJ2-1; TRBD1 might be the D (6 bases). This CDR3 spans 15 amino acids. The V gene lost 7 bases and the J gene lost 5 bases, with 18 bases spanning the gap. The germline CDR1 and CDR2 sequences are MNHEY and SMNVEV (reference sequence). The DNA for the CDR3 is TGTGCCAGCACAAAATGGGGCAGGGGAGACAATGAGCAGTTCTTC. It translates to CASTKWGRGDNEQFF.

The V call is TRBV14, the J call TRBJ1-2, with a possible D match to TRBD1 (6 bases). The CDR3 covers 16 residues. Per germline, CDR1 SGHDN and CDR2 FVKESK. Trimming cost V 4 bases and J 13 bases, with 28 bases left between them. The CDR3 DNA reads TGTGCCAGCAGCCCCCACTCAGCCGGCGGGATAGGGGGGGGCACCTTC. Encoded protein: CASSPHSAGGIGGGTF.

CDR3 nucleotide sequence: TGTGCCAGCAGCCAGAATCCGGGACTAGCGGCCTCCTACAATGAGCAGTTCTTC. Its translation is CASSQNPGLAASYNEQFF. This chain links TRBV3-1 (or the pseudogene TRBV3-2) with TRBJ2-1; TRBD2 aligns across 11 bases. Germline assignment: CDR1 LGHDT and CDR2 YNNKEL (reference sequence). V lost 3 bases, J lost 0 bases, and 7 bases stayed unmatched. The CDR3 totals 18 residues.

The CDR3 is CASRQQGGSYNEQFF. The DNA of the CDR3 is TGTGCCAGCAGACAACAGGGGGGCTCCTACAATGAGCAGTTCTTC. The rearrangement joins TRBV6-5 to TRBJ2-1; 8 bases match TRBD1. V shed 6 bases, J shed 0 bases, and the junction held 4 bases outside the gene matches. Germline-derived CDR1 and CDR2 are MNHEY and SVGAGI. This CDR3 has 15 amino acids.

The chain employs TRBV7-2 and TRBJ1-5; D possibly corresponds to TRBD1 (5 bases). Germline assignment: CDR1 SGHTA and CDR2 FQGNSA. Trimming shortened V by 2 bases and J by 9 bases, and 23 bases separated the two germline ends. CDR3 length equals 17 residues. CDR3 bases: TGTGCCAGCAGCTTATTCGTTCTTATTGGGGGGAGTGTGCCCCAGCATTTT. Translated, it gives CASSLFVLIGGSVPQHF.

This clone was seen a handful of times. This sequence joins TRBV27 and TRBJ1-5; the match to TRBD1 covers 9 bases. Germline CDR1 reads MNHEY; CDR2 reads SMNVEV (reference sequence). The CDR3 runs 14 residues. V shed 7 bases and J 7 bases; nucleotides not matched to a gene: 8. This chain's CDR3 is CASTLGQGGQPQHF. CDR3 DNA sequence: TGTGCCAGCACATTGGGACAGGGCGGCCAGCCCCAGCATTTT.

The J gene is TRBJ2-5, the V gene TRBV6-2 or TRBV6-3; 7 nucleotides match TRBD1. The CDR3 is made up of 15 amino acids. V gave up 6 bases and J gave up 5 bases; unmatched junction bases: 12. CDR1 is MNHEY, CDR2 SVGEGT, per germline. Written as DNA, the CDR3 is TGTGCCAGCAGCGACGTGAGGGGGCTGCGCGAGACCCAGTACTTC. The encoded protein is CASSDVRGLRETQYF.

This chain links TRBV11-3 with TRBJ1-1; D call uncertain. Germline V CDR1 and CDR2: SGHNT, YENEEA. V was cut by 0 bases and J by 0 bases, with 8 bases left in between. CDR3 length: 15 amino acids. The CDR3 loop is CASSLDNVLNTEAFF. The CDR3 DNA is TGTGCCAGCAGCTTAGATAATGTCCTGAACACTGAAGCTTTCTTT.

CDR3 sequence reads: CASSAGQSDTQYF. CDR3 nucleotides: TGTGCCAGCAGTGCGGGACAGTCAGATACGCAGTATTTT. V gene TRBV2 combines with J gene TRBJ2-3; 7 bases align to TRBD1. Looked up from germline, CDR1 is SNHLY and CDR2 is FYNNEI. The CDR3 is made up of 13 amino acids. The ends lost 4 bases at V and 4 bases at J; junction bases unmatched: 2.

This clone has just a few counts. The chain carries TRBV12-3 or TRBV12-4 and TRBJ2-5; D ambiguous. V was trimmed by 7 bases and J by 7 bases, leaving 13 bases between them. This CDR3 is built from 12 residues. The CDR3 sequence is CASTPQPGTQYF. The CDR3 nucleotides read TGTGCCAGCACTCCACAACCAGGGACCCAGTACTTC.

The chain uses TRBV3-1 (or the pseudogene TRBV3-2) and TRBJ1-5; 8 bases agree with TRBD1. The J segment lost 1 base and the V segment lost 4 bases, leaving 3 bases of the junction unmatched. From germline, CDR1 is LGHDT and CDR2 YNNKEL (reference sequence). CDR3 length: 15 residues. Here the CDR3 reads CASSLGQGSNQPQHF. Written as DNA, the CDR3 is TGTGCCAGCAGCCTCGGACAGGGAAGCAATCAGCCCCAGCATTTT.

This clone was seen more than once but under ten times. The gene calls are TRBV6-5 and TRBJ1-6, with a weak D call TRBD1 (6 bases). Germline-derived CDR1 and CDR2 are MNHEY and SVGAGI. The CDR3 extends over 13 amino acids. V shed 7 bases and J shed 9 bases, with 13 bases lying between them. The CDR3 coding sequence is TGTGCCAGCAAACAGGGTTCTAGTTCACCCCTCCACTTT. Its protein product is CASKQGSSSPLHF.

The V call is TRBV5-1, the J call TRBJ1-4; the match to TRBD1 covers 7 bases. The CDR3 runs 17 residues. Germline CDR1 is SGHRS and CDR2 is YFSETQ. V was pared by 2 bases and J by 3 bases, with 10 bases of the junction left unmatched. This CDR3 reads CASSLRGLSGANEKLFF. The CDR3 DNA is TGCGCCAGCAGCTTAAGGGGGCTTTCGGGGGCTAATGAAAAACTGTTTTTT.

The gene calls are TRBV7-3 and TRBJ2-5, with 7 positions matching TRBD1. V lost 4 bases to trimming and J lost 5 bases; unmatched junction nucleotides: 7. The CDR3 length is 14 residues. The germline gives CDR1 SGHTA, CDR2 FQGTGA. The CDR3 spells CASSSTGPDETQYF. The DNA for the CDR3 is TGTGCCAGCAGCTCGACAGGGCCCGACGAGACCCAGTACTTC.

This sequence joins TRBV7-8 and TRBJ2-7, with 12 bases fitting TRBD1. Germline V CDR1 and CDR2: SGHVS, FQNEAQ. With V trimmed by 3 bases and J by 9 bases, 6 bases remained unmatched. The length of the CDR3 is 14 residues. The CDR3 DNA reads TGTGCCAGCAGCTTCCGGGACAGGGGGCTTGTGCAGTACTTC. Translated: CASSFRDRGLVQYF.

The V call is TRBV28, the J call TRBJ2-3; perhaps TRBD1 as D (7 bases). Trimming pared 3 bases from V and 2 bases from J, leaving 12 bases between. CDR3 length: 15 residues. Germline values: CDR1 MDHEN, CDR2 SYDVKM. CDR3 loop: CASSFGRGVTDTQYF. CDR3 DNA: TGTGCCAGCAGTTTTGGCAGGGGGGTCACAGATACGCAGTATTTT.